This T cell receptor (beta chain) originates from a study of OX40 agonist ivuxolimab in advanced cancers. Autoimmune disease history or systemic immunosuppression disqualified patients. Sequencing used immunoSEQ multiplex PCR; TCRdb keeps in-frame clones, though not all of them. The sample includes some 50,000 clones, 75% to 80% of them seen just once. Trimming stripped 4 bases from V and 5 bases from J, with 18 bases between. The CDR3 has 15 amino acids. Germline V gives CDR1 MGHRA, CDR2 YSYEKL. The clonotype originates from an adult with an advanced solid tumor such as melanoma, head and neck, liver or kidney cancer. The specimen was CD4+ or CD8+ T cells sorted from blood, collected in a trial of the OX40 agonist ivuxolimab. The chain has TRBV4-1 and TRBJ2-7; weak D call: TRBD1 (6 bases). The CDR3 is CASSPLGSGADEQYF. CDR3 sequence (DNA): TGCGCCAGCAGCCCCCTTGGGTCAGGGGCAGACGAGCAGTACTTC.